These 9 T cell receptor beta chains share one sample of origin, sequenced in a study of graft-versus-host responses after intestinal transplantation. TCRdb's copy holds only in-frame clones and misses some; the assay was immunoSEQ multiplex PCR. The table has around 8,100 clones, about 82% seen once. Graft tissue processing released intraepithelial and lamina propria lymphocytes. Sequencing was performed on ileum tissue, taken about 130 days after transplant. These receptors originate from a human patient who received an intestinal transplant, so some T cells may come from the graft donor.

The chain is built from TRBV4-1 and TRBJ2-5, with D perhaps TRBD2 (7 bases). Per germline, CDR1 MGHRA and CDR2 YSYEKL. The CDR3 is made up of 16 amino acids. V lost 2 bases to trimming and J lost 3 bases, with 16 bases between them. CDR3 residues: CASSQSPGAGEETQYF. The CDR3 nucleotides are TGCGCCAGCAGCCAATCCCCGGGGGCGGGGGAAGAGACCCAGTACTTC.

As regards this clone: This same CDR3 is encoded by further DNA sequences in the sample. The CDR3 region is CASSLSGGNQPQHF. The CDR3 nucleotides read TGTGCCAGCAGTTTGTCGGGGGGCAATCAGCCCCAGCATTTT. The V call is TRBV27, the J call TRBJ1-5; D is possibly TRBD1 (5 bases). CDR1 and CDR2 from the germline V gene are MNHEY and SMNVEV (reference sequence). This CDR3 has 14 residues. V was trimmed by 3 bases and J by 2 bases, leaving 8 bases between them.

The J gene is TRBJ1-2, the V gene TRBV7-9; no reliable D call. Germline CDR1 reads SEHNR; CDR2 reads FQNEAQ (reference sequence). V was clipped by 2 bases and J by 7 bases, with 14 bases between them. This CDR3 comprises 14 residues. CDR3 bases: TGTGCCAGCAGCTTACTTAGCCAGCCGAGTGGCTACACCTTC. Protein: CASSLLSQPSGYTF. Filled out from reference TRBV7-9 and TRBJ1-2, the complete variable domain reads DTGVSQNPRHKITKRGQNVTFRCDPISEHNRLYWYRQTLGQGPEFLTYFQNEAQLEKSRLLSDRFSAERPKGSFSTLEIQRTEQGDSAMYLCASSLLSQPSGYTFGSGTRLTVV.

The V call is TRBV7-9, the J call TRBJ1-1, with D possibly matching TRBD1 (5 bases). Trimming took 3 bases from V and 2 from J, leaving 10 bases between them. From germline, CDR1 is SEHNR and CDR2 FQNEAQ (reference sequence). This CDR3 region has 14 residues. The CDR3 nucleotides are TGTGCCAGCAGCTTGGGGGGTTTCAACACTGAAGCTTTCTTT. This gives the protein CASSLGGFNTEAFF.

The chain joins TRBV7-9 to TRBJ2-1; maybe TRBD1 (5 bases). CDR3 size: 15 residues. The germline V gene has CDR1 SEHNR and CDR2 FQNEAQ (reference sequence). Trimming removed 5 bases at V and 6 bases at J, with 17 bases between. In DNA form, the CDR3 reads TGTGCCAGCAGCAACTCCATTTCAGGGTTCAATGAGCAGTTCTTC. Amino acid sequence: CASSNSISGFNEQFF.

This rearrangement joins TRBV27 to TRBJ2-3; the match to TRBD2 covers 10 bases. The CDR3 contains 16 residues. Germline-derived CDR1 and CDR2 are MNHEY and SMNVEV (reference sequence). Unmatched junction bases numbered 8, after V lost 3 bases and J lost 5 bases. The CDR3 is CASSFRVAGGKDTQYF. The CDR3, as DNA: TGTGCCAGCAGTTTCCGGGTAGCGGGAGGAAAAGATACGCAGTATTTT.

The chain couples TRBV5-1 to TRBJ2-2, with D perhaps matching TRBD1 or TRBD2 (5 bases each). Germline values: CDR1 SGHRS, CDR2 YFSETQ. This CDR3 spans 19 amino acids. Between the trimmed V and J ends, which lost 4 bases and 0 bases, there was a span of 22 bases. The CDR3 loop reads CASSLPPLGDRPNTGELFF. CDR3 nucleotides: TGCGCCAGCAGCCTCCCCCCTTTGGGGGACCGACCGAACACCGGGGAGCTGTTTTTT.

The sample holds a few counts of this clone. The genes are TRBV5-4 and TRBJ2-7; tentatively, D is TRBD1 (6 bases). V lost 0 bases to trimming and J lost 7 bases, with 14 bases between them. The CDR3 loop spans 14 amino acids. The V gene's germline CDR1 is SGHNT and CDR2 YYREEE (reference sequence). The CDR3 sequence: CASSLESRRGEQYF. CDR3 bases: TGTGCCAGCAGCTTGGAATCACGCAGGGGAGAGCAGTACTTC.

This rearrangement joins TRBV23-1 to TRBJ2-3; tentatively, D is TRBD2 (6 bases). TRBV23-1 is sorted into the ORF group, with uncertain function. Trimming removed 9 bases at V and 6 bases at J, with 19 bases between. This CDR3 comprises 14 residues. The CDR3 DNA sequence: TGCGCCAGAGAACGGGACTCGGGGATGGATACGCAGTATTTT. Translating it yields CARERDSGMDTQYF.